The 2 T cell receptor beta chains presented below share a single source sample, sequenced in a study of cytomegalovirus exposure and HLA in healthy donors. Measured with immunoSEQ multiplex PCR; TCRdb has only the in-frame clones, and not every one. Among fewer than 100,000 clones listed, roughly 91% were seen once. Sequenced input: PBMCs. The source of these receptors is a man younger than 40 in good health and CMV-seronegative.

The chain is built from TRBV6-1 and TRBJ2-7; maybe TRBD1 (6 bases). The germline V gene encodes CDR1 MNHNS and CDR2 SASEGT. V lost 7 bases and J lost 4, with 17 bases in between. The CDR3 is 14 residues long. CDR3 loop: CASMITLQGYEQYF. The CDR3 DNA follows: TGTGCCAGCATGATCACTTTACAGGGTTACGAGCAGTACTTC.

The chain couples TRBV9 to TRBJ1-3; 10 bases are a match to TRBD1. V shed 5 bases and J 7 bases; nucleotides not matched to a gene: 9. The germline CDR1 and CDR2 sequences are SGDLS and YYNGEE. This CDR3 spans 15 amino acids. CDR3: CASRSRDRGRNTIYF. CDR3 in DNA: TGTGCCAGCAGGTCCCGGGACAGGGGTCGGAACACCATATATTTT.